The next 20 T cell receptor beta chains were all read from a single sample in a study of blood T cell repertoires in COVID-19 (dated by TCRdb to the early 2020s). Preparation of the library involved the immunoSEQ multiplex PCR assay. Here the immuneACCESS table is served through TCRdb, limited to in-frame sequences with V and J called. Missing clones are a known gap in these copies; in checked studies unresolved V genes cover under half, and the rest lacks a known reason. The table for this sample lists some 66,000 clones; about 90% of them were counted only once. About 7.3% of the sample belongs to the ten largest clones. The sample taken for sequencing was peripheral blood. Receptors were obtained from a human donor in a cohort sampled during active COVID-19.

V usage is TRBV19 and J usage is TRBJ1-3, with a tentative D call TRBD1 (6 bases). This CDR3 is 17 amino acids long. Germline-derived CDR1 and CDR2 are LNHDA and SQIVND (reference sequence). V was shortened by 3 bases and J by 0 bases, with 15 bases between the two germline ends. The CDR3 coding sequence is TGTGCCAGTAGTATGGACAGTAGTATAACCTCTGGAAACACCATATATTTT. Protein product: CASSMDSSITSGNTIYF.

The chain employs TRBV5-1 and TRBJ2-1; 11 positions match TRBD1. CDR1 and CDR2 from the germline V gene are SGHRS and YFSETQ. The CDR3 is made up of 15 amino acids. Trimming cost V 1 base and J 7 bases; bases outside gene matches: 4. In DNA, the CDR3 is TGCGCCAGCAGCTTGCGGGGACAGGGGGGGAATGAGCAGTTCTTC. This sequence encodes CASSLRGQGGNEQFF.

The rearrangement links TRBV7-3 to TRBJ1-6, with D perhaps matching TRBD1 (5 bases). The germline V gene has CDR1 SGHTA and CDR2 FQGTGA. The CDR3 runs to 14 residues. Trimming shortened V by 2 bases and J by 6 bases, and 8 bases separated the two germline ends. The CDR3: CASSLDSVNSPLHF. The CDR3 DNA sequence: TGTGCCAGCAGCTTAGACAGCGTTAATTCACCCCTCCACTTT.

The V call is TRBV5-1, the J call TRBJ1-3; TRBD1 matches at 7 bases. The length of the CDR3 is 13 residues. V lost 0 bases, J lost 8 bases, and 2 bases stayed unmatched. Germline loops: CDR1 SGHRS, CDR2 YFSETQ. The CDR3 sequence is CASSLADRDTIYF. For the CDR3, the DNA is TGCGCCAGCAGCTTGGCCGACAGGGACACCATATATTTT.

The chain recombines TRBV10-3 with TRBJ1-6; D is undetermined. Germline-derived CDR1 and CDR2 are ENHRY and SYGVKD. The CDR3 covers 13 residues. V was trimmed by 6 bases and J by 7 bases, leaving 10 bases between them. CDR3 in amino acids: CAIRFLVNSPLHF. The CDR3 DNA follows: TGTGCCATCAGGTTTTTAGTGAATTCACCCCTCCACTTT.

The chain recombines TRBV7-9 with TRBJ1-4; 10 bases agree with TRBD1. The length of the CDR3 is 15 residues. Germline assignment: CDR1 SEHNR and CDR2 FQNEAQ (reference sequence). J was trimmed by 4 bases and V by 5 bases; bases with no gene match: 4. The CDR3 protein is CASSVDRGRNEKLFF. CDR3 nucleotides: TGTGCCAGCAGCGTTGACAGGGGGCGTAATGAAAAACTGTTTTTT. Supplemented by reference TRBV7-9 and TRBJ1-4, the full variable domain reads DTGVSQNPRHKITKRGQNVTFRCDPISEHNRLYWYRQTLGQGPEFLTYFQNEAQLEKSRLLSDRFSAERPKGSFSTLEIQRTEQGDSAMYLCASSVDRGRNEKLFFGSGTQLSVL.

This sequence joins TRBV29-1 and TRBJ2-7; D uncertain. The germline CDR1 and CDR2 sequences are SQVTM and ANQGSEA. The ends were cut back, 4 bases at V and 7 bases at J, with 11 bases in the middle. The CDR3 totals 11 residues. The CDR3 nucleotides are TGCAGCGTTGGAGCCTACGAGGAGCAGTACTTC. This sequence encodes CSVGAYEEQYF.

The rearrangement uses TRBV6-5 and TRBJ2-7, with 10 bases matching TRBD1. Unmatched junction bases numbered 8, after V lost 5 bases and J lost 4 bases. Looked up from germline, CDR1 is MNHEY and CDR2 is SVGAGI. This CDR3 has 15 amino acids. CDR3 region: CASSPPGQGLYEQYF. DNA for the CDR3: TGTGCCAGCAGTCCACCGGGACAGGGGTTATACGAGCAGTACTTC.

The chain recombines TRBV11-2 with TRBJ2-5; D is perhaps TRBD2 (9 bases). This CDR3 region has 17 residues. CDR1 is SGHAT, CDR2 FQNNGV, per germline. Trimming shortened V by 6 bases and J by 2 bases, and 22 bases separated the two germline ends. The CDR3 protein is CASSHVPSGTGQETQYF. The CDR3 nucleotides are TGTGCCAGCAGTCATGTCCCTAGCGGGACAGGTCAAGAGACCCAGTACTTC.

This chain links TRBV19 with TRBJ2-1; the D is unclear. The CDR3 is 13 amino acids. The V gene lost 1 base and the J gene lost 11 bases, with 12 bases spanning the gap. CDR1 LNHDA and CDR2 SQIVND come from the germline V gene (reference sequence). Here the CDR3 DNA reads TGTGCCAGTAGTATAGGACCGCGGTCTCAGCAGTTCTTC. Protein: CASSIGPRSQQFF.

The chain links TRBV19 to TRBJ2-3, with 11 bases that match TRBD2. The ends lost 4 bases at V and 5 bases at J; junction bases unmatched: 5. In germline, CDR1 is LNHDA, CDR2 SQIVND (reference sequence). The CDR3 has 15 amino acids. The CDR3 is CASSKGTSGRDTQYF. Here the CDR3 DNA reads TGTGCCAGTAGTAAAGGGACTAGCGGAAGAGATACGCAGTATTTT.

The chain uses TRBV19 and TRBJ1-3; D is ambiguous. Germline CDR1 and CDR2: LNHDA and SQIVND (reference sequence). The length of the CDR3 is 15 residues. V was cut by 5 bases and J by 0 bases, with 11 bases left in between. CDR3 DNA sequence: TGTGCCAGTAGTCGCCCGCGGAGCTCTGGAAACACCATATATTTT. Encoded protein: CASSRPRSSGNTIYF.

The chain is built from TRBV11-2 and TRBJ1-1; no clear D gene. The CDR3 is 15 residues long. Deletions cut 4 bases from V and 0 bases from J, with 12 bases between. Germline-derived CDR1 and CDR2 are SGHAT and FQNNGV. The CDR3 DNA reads TGTGCCAGCAGCTCCCGGGGTGTCATGAACACTGAAGCTTTCTTT. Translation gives CASSSRGVMNTEAFF.

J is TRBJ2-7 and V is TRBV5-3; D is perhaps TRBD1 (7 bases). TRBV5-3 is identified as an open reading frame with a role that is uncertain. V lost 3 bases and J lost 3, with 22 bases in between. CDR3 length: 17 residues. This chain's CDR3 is CARSCSLDRVGLYEQYF. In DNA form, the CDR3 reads TGTGCCAGAAGCTGTAGTCTCGACAGGGTGGGACTCTACGAGCAGTACTTC.

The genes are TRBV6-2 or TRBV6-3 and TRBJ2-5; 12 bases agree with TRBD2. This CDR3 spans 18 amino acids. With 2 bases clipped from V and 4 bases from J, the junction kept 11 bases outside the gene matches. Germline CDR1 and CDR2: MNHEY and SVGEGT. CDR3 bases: TGTGCCAGCAGTTACCTCTTGACTAGCGGGAGAGAGGCAGAGACCCAGTACTTC. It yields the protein CASSYLLTSGREAETQYF.

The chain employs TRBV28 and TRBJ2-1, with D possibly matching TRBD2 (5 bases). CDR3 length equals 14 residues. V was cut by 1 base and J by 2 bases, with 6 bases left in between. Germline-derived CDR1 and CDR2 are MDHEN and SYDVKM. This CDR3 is CASSLSGTYNEQFF. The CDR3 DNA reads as TGTGCCAGCAGTTTATCGGGAACCTACAATGAGCAGTTCTTC.

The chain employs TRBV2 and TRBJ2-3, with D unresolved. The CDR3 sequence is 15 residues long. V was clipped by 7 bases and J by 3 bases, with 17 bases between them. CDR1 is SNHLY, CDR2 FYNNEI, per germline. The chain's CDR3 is CASKPVTAATDTQYF. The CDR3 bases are TGTGCCAGCAAGCCCGTCACAGCCGCTACAGATACGCAGTATTTT.

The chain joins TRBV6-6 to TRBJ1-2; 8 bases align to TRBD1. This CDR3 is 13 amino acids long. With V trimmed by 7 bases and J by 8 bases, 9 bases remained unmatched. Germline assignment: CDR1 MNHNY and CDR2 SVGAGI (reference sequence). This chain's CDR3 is CASTSGTGYGYTF. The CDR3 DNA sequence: TGTGCCAGCACCTCCGGGACAGGCTACGGCTACACCTTC.

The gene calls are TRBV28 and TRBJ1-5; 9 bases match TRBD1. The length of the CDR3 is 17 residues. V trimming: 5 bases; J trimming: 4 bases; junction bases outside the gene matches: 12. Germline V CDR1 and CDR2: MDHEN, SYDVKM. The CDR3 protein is CASSATGGLVLNQPQHF. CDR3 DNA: TGTGCCAGCAGTGCGACAGGGGGGCTGGTTTTAAATCAGCCCCAGCATTTT.

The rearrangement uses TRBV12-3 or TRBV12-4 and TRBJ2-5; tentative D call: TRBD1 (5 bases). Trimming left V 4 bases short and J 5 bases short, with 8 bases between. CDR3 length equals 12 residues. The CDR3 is CASSWSGETQYF. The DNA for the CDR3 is TGTGCCAGCAGTTGGTCAGGGGAGACCCAGTACTTC.